The 27 T cell receptor beta chains listed next were all sequenced from one sample in a study of T cells in Graves' hyperthyroidism and ophthalmopathy. RNA transcripts yielded amplified TCR beta CDR3 regions. First-round RT-PCR with HTBI primers amplified the TCR CDR3 region. TCRdb re-called the multiplex PCR reads with MiXCR, one entry per CDR3 protein. The sample comprises around 300,000 distinct CDR3 sequences, about 20% of which are singletons, and roughly 60% rests with the top ten. The sequencing sample was made of blood. Receptor source: a man in his thirties or forties with Graves' ophthalmopathy.

This clonotype has only a few counts. The chain joins TRBV10-3 to TRBJ2-3; TRBD2 agrees at 11 bases. V lost 6 bases, J lost 7 bases, and 9 bases stayed unmatched. Germline loops: CDR1 ENHRY, CDR2 SYGVKD. The CDR3 has 15 amino acids. DNA of the CDR3: TGTGCCATCAGCACACCAACTAGCGGGAGAAATACGCAGTATTTT. As protein: CAISTPTSGRNTQYF.

This clonotype was recorded many times. This rearrangement joins TRBV12-3 or TRBV12-4 to TRBJ1-1, with D unresolved. The ends were cut back, 3 bases at V and 0 bases at J, with 11 bases in the middle. This CDR3 region has 15 residues. The CDR3 nucleotides are TGTGCCAGCAGTTTCGTCACCTCGATGAACACTGAAGCTTTCTTT. It encodes CASSFVTSMNTEAFF.

This clonotype turned up a few times. The chain combines TRBV19 with TRBJ2-1; 14 bases align to TRBD2. From germline, CDR1 is LNHDA and CDR2 SQIVND (reference sequence). The CDR3 has 17 residues. Unmatched junction bases numbered 14, after V lost 7 bases and J lost 9 bases. This CDR3 reads CASTGGEGLAGASEQFF. The CDR3 DNA sequence: TGTGCCAGTACGGGAGGAGAGGGACTAGCGGGAGCCAGTGAGCAGTTCTTC.

This clonotype was counted ten times or more. The CDR3 reads CASSLGTGLLGGYTF. CDR3 nucleotides: TGTGCCAGCAGTCTCGGGACAGGCCTCTTAGGCGGCTACACCTTC. V usage is TRBV27 and J usage is TRBJ1-2; TRBD1 matches 8 bases. The germline gives CDR1 MNHEY, CDR2 SMNVEV (reference sequence). The CDR3 covers 15 residues. The J segment lost 8 bases and the V segment lost 5 bases, leaving 13 bases of the junction unmatched.

The table lists this clonotype with many counts. V is TRBV28 and J is TRBJ1-5; maybe TRBD1 (6 bases). The CDR3 runs 15 residues. V was cut by 6 bases and J by 3 bases, with 15 bases left in between. Germline V gene data show CDR1 as MDHEN and CDR2 as SYDVKM. CDR3 sequence: CASRQGMEDNQPQHF. CDR3 DNA: TGTGCCAGCAGACAGGGTATGGAGGACAATCAGCCCCAGCATTTT. The full variable domain, rest sourced from reference TRBV28 and TRBJ1-5, is DVKVTQSSRYLVKRTGEKVFLECVQDMDHENMFWYRQDPGLGLRLIYFSYDVKMKEKGDIPEGYSVSREKKERFSLILESASTNQTSMYLCASRQGMEDNQPQHFGDGTRLSIL.

This clonotype was seen repeatedly, ten times or more. The V gene is TRBV5-1, the J gene TRBJ2-7; 10 positions agree with TRBD2. The CDR3 is made up of 15 amino acids. V lost 4 bases to trimming and J lost 6 bases; unmatched junction nucleotides: 10. Germline CDR1 SGHRS, CDR2 YFSETQ. The chain's CDR3 is CASSRLTSGLGEQYF. The CDR3 nucleotides read TGCGCCAGCAGCCGTCTGACTAGCGGGCTCGGCGAGCAGTACTTC.

The chain has TRBV10-3 and TRBJ2-7; TRBD2 matches at 16 bases. Per germline, CDR1 ENHRY and CDR2 SYGVKD. V was pared by 2 bases and J by 2 bases, with 9 bases of the junction left unmatched. The CDR3 is 19 amino acids. The CDR3 is CAISETGGTSGRAPYEQYF. Here the CDR3 DNA reads TGTGCCATCAGTGAGACGGGAGGGACTAGCGGGAGGGCCCCCTACGAGCAGTACTTC.

This clonotype has ten or more counts. This chain uses TRBV7-3 with TRBJ2-3; TRBD2 agrees at 9 bases. V shed 5 bases and J 6 bases; nucleotides not matched to a gene: 9. Germline V gene data show CDR1 as SGHTA and CDR2 as FQGTGA. The CDR3 is 15 residues long. The CDR3 sequence: CASSRTSASVDTQYF. The CDR3 bases are TGTGCCAGCAGCCGGACTAGCGCTTCAGTGGATACGCAGTATTTT.

This clonotype was observed many times. V is TRBV29-1 and J is TRBJ2-7; 7 bases fit TRBD1. Trimming removed 7 bases from V and 6 bases from J; junction bases left unmatched: 12. Germline CDR1 reads SQVTM; CDR2 reads ANQGSEA. CDR3 length: 13 amino acids. CDR3 coding DNA: TGCAGCGCAGGAGGACAGGCCGGTTTCGAGCAGTACTTC. It is translated as CSAGGQAGFEQYF.

This clonotype has a handful of counts. V gene TRBV30 combines with J gene TRBJ2-4, with 10 positions matching TRBD1. The V segment lost 0 bases and the J segment 3 bases; nucleotides outside the gene matches: 8. The V gene's germline CDR1 is GTSNPN and CDR2 SVGIG (reference sequence). This CDR3 has 17 amino acids. CDR3 sequence (DNA): TGTGCCTGGAGTGTATGGGGACAGGGGCAGGGCAAAAACATTCAGTACTTC. Amino acids: CAWSVWGQGQGKNIQYF.

This clonotype was observed a handful of times. The chain uses TRBV2 and TRBJ2-1; 14 positions agree with TRBD2. The V segment lost 6 bases and the J segment 4 bases; nucleotides outside the gene matches: 2. This CDR3 is built from 15 residues. CDR1 and CDR2 (germline): SNHLY, FYNNEI. The CDR3 DNA reads as TGTGCCAGCAGGGGACTAGCGGGGGTATACAATGAGCAGTTCTTC. It specifies CASRGLAGVYNEQFF.

This clonotype showed up many times. This sequence joins TRBV7-3 and TRBJ2-1; 11 nucleotides match TRBD2. The CDR3 runs 17 residues. V shed 4 bases and J 8 bases; nucleotides not matched to a gene: 13. Germline CDR1 and CDR2: SGHTA and FQGTGA. In DNA, the CDR3 is TGTGCCAGCAGCTCAGTCCGACTAGCGGGAATTGTGGATGAGCAGTTCTTC. Amino acid sequence: CASSSVRLAGIVDEQFF.

This clonotype appeared many times. This chain uses TRBV2 with TRBJ1-1; 9 nucleotides match TRBD1. The V and J ends lost 8 bases and 6 bases, in that order; junction bases with no gene match: 16. The CDR3 spans 16 residues. Germline V CDR1 and CDR2: SNHLY, FYNNEI. The CDR3 reads CASSNQGFGTGSEAFF. The CDR3 nucleotides are TGTGCCAGCTCCAATCAAGGGTTCGGGACAGGGTCTGAAGCTTTCTTT.

This clonotype has at least ten counts. This chain connects TRBV12-3 or TRBV12-4 to TRBJ2-1, with 8 bases aligning to TRBD2. After removal of 6 bases from V and 5 bases from J, the junction contained 9 bases not matched to a gene. CDR3 length: 15 residues. Here the CDR3 DNA reads TGTGCCAGCAGCCGAGCGGGAGCGGGCGACAATGAGCAGTTCTTC. Translating it yields CASSRAGAGDNEQFF.

This clonotype came up many times. The J gene is TRBJ2-3, the V gene TRBV5-4; unclear D gene. The germline gives CDR1 SGHNT, CDR2 YYREEE (reference sequence). Trimming pared 3 bases from V and 1 base from J, leaving 9 bases between. This CDR3 spans 14 amino acids. The CDR3 coding sequence is TGTGCCAGCAGCTACCTTGTAGGCACAGATACGCAGTATTTT. As protein: CASSYLVGTDTQYF.

The rearrangement joins TRBV5-4 to TRBJ2-3; 9 bases are a match to TRBD2. Germline loops: CDR1 SGHNT, CDR2 YYREEE (reference sequence). The CDR3 covers 16 residues. With 1 base clipped from V and 5 bases from J, the junction kept 8 bases outside the gene matches. This CDR3 reads CASSLFSGRVIDTQYF. The CDR3 DNA follows: TGTGCCAGCAGCTTGTTTAGCGGGAGAGTAATAGATACGCAGTATTTT.

This clonotype showed up many times. The V call is TRBV6-1, the J call TRBJ1-1; no reliable D call. This CDR3 contains 14 residues. Trimming left V 5 bases short and J 0 bases short, with 10 bases between. The germline CDR1 and CDR2 sequences are MNHNS and SASEGT. The CDR3 spells CASSRTQLNTEAFF. The DNA of the CDR3 is TGTGCCAGCAGTCGGACGCAGCTGAACACTGAAGCTTTCTTT.

The J gene is TRBJ2-1, the V gene TRBV12-3 or TRBV12-4; TRBD2 agrees at 10 bases. The junction had 2 bases not matched to a gene; V was cut back by 5 bases and J by 1 base. The length of the CDR3 is 15 residues. CDR3 sequence: CASSRGLASYNEQFF. CDR3 nucleotide sequence: TGTGCCAGCAGTCGGGGACTAGCGTCCTACAATGAGCAGTTCTTC.

This clonotype was picked up many times. This chain uses TRBV7-6 with TRBJ2-1; TRBD1 aligns across 9 bases. CDR3 length equals 13 residues. The germline gives CDR1 SGHVS, CDR2 FNYEAQ. With V trimmed by 0 bases and J by 13 bases, 4 bases remained unmatched. CDR3 nucleotide sequence: TGTGCCAGCAGCTTAGCTGGGACAGGGACACAGTTCTTC. It specifies CASSLAGTGTQFF.

This chain joins TRBV6-9 and TRBJ2-7; 11 bases match TRBD2. J lost 7 bases, V lost 3 bases, and 14 bases had no gene match. Per germline, CDR1 MNHGY and CDR2 SVAAGI. This CDR3 region has 17 residues. This chain's CDR3 is CASSYFLAGGPRREQYF. Written as DNA, the CDR3 is TGTGCCAGCAGTTACTTCCTAGCGGGAGGCCCGCGGAGAGAGCAGTACTTC.

The V and J genes are TRBV5-4 and TRBJ2-1; 9 nucleotides match TRBD2. Trimming removed 2 bases from V and 6 bases from J; junction bases left unmatched: 6. This CDR3 has 15 amino acids. From germline, CDR1 is SGHNT and CDR2 YYREEE (reference sequence). The CDR3 coding sequence is TGTGCCAGCAGCTTAAGGCGGGAGGGCCTCAATGAGCAGTTCTTC. This codes for CASSLRREGLNEQFF.

This chain links TRBV5-1 with TRBJ1-4; a weak D match, TRBD1 (6 bases). Per the germline V gene, CDR1 is SGHRS and CDR2 is YFSETQ. The CDR3 length is 14 residues. V was pared by 5 bases and J by 4 bases, with 12 bases between. As DNA, the CDR3 is TGCGCCAGCAGGGGGGGGGCTGGTAATGAAAAACTGTTTTTT. It translates to CASRGGAGNEKLFF.

V is TRBV2 and J is TRBJ1-2; D unresolved. Germline V gene data show CDR1 as SNHLY and CDR2 as FYNNEI. V lost 6 bases and J lost 6, with 14 bases in between. There are 13 residues in the CDR3. The CDR3 protein is CASRAAGGNGYTF. CDR3 sequence (DNA): TGTGCCAGCAGGGCAGCGGGAGGAAATGGCTACACCTTC.

The J gene is TRBJ1-1, the V gene TRBV10-3, with D possibly matching TRBD1 (6 bases). Germline V gene sequence: CDR1 ENHRY, CDR2 SYGVKD. CDR3 size: 12 residues. V lost 6 bases to trimming and J lost 1 base, with 6 bases between them. CDR3 sequence: CAISRGNTEAFF. The CDR3, as DNA: TGTGCCATCAGCAGGGGGAACACTGAAGCTTTCTTT.

The CDR3 DNA is TGTGCCAGCACCTCCAGGGGACGTCTCGAGCAGTACTTC. Translated: CASTSRGRLEQYF. V usage is TRBV19 and J usage is TRBJ2-7; maybe TRBD1 (6 bases). V lost 9 bases to trimming and J lost 6 bases, with 18 bases between them. Germline CDR1 is LNHDA and CDR2 is SQIVND (reference sequence). This CDR3 comprises 13 residues.

The J gene is TRBJ2-2, the V gene TRBV7-3; 7 bases line up with TRBD1. The CDR3 has 15 amino acids. Germline V lookup: CDR1 SGHTA, CDR2 FQGTGA. Losses at the gene ends were 4 bases for V and 7 bases for J; bases not matched to a gene: 9. For the CDR3, the DNA is TGTGCCAGCAGCTCCCAGGGGGAAGTCAGCGGGGAGCTGTTTTTT. This sequence encodes CASSSQGEVSGELFF.

The chain has TRBV20-1 and TRBJ2-7, with 7 positions matching TRBD2. The V gene's germline CDR1 is DFQATT and CDR2 SNEGSKA (reference sequence). The CDR3 sequence is 14 residues long. The V gene end was trimmed by 0 bases and the J gene end by 5 bases; junction bases not matched to a gene: 7. CDR3 nucleotide sequence: TGCAGTGCTAGAGATGGGGGAGGGTACGACGAGCAGTACTTC. This sequence encodes CSARDGGGYDEQYF.